This T cell receptor (beta chain) was sequenced during a study of human T cells and chemical hapten exposure. Looking at the study overall: Alopecia universalis, totalis or areata was present in patients who were mostly female. TCR yield per sample varied, mainly due to pooled library volumes.

The CDR3 is 13 amino acids. The V end was cut by 4 bases, the J end by 9 bases, with 16 bases between. Germline CDR1 reads MNHEY; CDR2 reads SVGEGT. The time point denotes: patch test 2, 6 weeks after DPC sensitization. Treatment given: therapeutic diphenylcyclopropenone sensitization with weekly scalp DPC. TCRdb processed the RACE reads anew with MiXCR; each CDR3 protein has one entry. The data show some 99,000 distinct CDR3 sequences, roughly a tenth seen once. J is TRBJ2-7 and V is TRBV6-2 or TRBV6-3; D may be TRBD1 (6 bases). The starting material was whole blood, obtained in connection with sensitization to the hapten diphenylcyclopropenone (DPC). The TCR sequence derives from a woman between 40 and 55 years old with alopecia areata. Some clones in this sample may be carry-over from other donors' samples. CDR3 sequence (DNA): TGTGCCAGCAGTTCTCGACAGGCGCTAGGGCAGTACTTC. This codes for CASSSRQALGQYF.